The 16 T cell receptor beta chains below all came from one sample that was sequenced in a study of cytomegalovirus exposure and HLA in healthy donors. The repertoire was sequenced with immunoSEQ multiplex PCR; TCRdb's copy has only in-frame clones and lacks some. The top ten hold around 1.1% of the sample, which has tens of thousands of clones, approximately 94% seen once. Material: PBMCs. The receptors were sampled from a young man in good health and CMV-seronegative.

Written as DNA, the CDR3 is TGCAGCGCTGGGACAGGGGCTGGGGAGCAGTACTTC. Translated, it gives CSAGTGAGEQYF. V and J are TRBV29-1 and TRBJ2-7, with 10 bases fitting TRBD1. V shed 7 bases, J shed 7 bases, and the junction held 7 bases outside the gene matches. The CDR3 consists of 12 residues. Germline assignment: CDR1 SQVTM and CDR2 ANQGSEA.

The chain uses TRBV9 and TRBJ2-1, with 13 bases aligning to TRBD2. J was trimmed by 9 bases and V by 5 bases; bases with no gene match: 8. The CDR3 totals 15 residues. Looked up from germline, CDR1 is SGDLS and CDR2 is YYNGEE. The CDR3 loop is CASSGTSGMRGEQFF. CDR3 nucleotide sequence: TGTGCCAGCAGTGGGACTAGCGGGATGAGGGGTGAGCAGTTCTTC.

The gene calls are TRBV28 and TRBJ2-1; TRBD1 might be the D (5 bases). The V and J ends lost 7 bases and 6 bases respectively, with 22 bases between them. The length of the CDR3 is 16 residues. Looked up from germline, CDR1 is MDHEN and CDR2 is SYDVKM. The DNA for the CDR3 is TGTGCCAGCAACACTTTTATACAGGCTTCGGGCAATGAGCAGTTCTTC. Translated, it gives CASNTFIQASGNEQFF.

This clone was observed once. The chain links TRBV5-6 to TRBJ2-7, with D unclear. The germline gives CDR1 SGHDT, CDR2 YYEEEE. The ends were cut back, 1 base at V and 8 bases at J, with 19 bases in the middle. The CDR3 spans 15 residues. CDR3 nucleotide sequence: TGTGCCAGCAGCTTGAGCCTTTTTTGGGCTACGAAGCAGTACTTC. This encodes CASSLSLFWATKQYF.

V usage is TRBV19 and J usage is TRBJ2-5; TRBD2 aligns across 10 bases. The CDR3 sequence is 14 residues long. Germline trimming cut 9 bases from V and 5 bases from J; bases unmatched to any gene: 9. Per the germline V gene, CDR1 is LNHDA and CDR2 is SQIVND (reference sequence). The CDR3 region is CASRPSGSRETQYF. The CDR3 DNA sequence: TGTGCCAGCAGACCTAGCGGGAGTCGGGAGACCCAGTACTTC.

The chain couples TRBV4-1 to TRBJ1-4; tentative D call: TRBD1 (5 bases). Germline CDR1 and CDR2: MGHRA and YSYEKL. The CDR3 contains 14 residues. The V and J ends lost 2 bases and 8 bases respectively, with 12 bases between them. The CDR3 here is CASSQSWGGEKLFF. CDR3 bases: TGCGCCAGCAGCCAATCGTGGGGGGGGGAAAAACTGTTTTTT.

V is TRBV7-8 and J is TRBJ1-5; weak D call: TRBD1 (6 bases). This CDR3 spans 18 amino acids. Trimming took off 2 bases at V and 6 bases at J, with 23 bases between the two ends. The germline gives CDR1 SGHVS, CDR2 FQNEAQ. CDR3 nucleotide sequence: TGTGCCAGCAGCTTAATTCAGGGGACGACAGCGTTGGGTCAGCCCCAGCATTTT. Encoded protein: CASSLIQGTTALGQPQHF.

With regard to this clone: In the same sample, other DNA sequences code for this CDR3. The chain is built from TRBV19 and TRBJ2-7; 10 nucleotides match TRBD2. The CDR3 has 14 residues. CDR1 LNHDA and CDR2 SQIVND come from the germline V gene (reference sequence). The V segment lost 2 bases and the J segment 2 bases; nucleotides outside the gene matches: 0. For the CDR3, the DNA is TGTGCCAGTAGTATAAGCGGGAGGGCCTACGAGCAGTACTTC. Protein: CASSISGRAYEQYF.

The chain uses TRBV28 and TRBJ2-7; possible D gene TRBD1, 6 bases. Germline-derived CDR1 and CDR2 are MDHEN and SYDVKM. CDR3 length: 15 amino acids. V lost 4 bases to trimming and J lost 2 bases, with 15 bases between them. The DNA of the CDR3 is TGTGCCAGCAGTTCACCCTTTGGACAGCCCTACGAGCAGTACTTC. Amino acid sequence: CASSSPFGQPYEQYF.

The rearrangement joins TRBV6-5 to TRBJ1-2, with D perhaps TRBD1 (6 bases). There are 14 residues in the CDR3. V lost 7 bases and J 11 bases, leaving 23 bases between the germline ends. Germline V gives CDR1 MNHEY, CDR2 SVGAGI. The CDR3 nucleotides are TGTGCCAGCAAGCCGGGACAAGAGACTATGCGGTACACCTTC. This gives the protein CASKPGQETMRYTF.

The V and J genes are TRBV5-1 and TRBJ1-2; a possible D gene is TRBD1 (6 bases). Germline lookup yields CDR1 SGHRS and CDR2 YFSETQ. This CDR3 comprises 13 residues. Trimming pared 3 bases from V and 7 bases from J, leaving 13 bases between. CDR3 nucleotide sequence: TGCGCCAGCAGCTCTACAGGGAGCTCTGGCTACACCTTC. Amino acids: CASSSTGSSGYTF.

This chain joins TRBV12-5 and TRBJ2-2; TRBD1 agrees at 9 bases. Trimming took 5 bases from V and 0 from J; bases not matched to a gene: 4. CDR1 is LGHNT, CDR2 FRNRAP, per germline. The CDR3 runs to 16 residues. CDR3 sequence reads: CASGEGQGPNTGELFF. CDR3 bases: TGTGCTAGTGGTGAGGGACAGGGCCCGAACACCGGGGAGCTGTTTTTT.

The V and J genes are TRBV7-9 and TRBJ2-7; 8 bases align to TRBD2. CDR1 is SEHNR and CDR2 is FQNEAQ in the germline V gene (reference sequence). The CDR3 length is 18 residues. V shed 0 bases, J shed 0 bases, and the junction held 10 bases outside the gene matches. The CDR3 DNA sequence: TGTGCCAGCAGCTTAGCTGTTGCGGGAGGACTCATCTCCTACGAGCAGTACTTC. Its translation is CASSLAVAGGLISYEQYF. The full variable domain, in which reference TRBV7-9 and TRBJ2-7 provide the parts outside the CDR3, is DTGVSQNPRHKITKRGQNVTFRCDPISEHNRLYWYRQTLGQGPEFLTYFQNEAQLEKSRLLSDRFSAERPKGSFSTLEIQRTEQGDSAMYLCASSLAVAGGLISYEQYFGPGTRLTVT.

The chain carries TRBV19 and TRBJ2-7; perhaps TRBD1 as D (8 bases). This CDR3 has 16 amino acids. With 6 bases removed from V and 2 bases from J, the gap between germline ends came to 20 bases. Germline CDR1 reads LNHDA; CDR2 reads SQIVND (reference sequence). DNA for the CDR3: TGTGCCAGTAGCCCTGGGGGGGGACAGGAAACCTACGAGCAGTACTTC. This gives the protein CASSPGGGQETYEQYF.

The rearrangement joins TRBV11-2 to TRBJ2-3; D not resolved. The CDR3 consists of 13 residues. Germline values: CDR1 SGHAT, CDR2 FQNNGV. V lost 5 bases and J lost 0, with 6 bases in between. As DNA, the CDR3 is TGTGCCAGCAGCGCCAGAAGCACAGATACGCAGTATTTT. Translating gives CASSARSTDTQYF.

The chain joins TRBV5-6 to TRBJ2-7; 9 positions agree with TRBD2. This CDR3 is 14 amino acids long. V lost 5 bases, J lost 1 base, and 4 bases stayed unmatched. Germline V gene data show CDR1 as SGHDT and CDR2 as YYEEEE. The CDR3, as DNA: TGTGCCAGCAGGAAGGCGGGAGGGTCCTACGAGCAGTACTTC. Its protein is CASRKAGGSYEQYF.